Listed here are 17 T cell receptor beta chains from one sample, sequenced in a study of T cells after yellow fever vaccination. TCRdb ran MiXCR on the 5' RACE reads and lists one entry per CDR3 protein. The table includes about 350,000 distinct CDR3 sequences, around 12% detected once. This sample comprised CD4+ T cells sorted from PBMCs, obtained 15 days after the yellow fever booster vaccination. The receptors were sampled from a young man who received the YFV17D yellow fever vaccine.

This clonotype was counted between two and nine times. The rearrangement links TRBV29-1 to TRBJ1-4; a weak D match, TRBD1 (5 bases). V lost 4 bases and J 0 bases, leaving 9 bases between the germline ends. The germline V gene has CDR1 SQVTM and CDR2 ANQGSEA. The CDR3 length is 14 residues. The CDR3 nucleotides read TGCAGCGTTGTTGGGGGTTCAACTAATGAAAAACTGTTTTTT. This encodes CSVVGGSTNEKLFF.

V is TRBV28 and J is TRBJ2-1; D remains ambiguous. The CDR3 spans 13 residues. Trimming removed 2 bases at V and 10 bases at J, with 12 bases between. The germline V gene has CDR1 MDHEN and CDR2 SYDVKM. Written as DNA, the CDR3 is TGTGCCAGCAGTTTAAGCTGGGATCTGGAGCAGTTCTTC. This sequence encodes CASSLSWDLEQFF. Drawing the rest from reference TRBV28 and TRBJ2-1, the complete variable domain is DVKVTQSSRYLVKRTGEKVFLECVQDMDHENMFWYRQDPGLGLRLIYFSYDVKMKEKGDIPEGYSVSREKKERFSLILESASTNQTSMYLCASSLSWDLEQFFGPGTRLTVL.

The chain couples TRBV6-5 to TRBJ2-7; 8 bases line up with TRBD2. The CDR3 totals 15 residues. J was trimmed by 1 base and V by 2 bases; bases with no gene match: 4. Per the germline V gene, CDR1 is MNHEY and CDR2 is SVGAGI. CDR3 nucleotides: TGTGCCAGCAGTTACGCCGGGGGGGTATCCTACGAGCAGTACTTC. As protein: CASSYAGGVSYEQYF.

About this clonotype itself: This CDR3 fails to terminate in the conserved phenylalanine or tryptophan, so it likely reflects a read error. Because the CDR3's place on the DNA is in doubt, the DNA is left out and the CDR3 is given as listed by TCRdb. The chain employs TRBV6-5 and TRBJ2-5. In germline, CDR1 is MNHEY, CDR2 SVGAGI. The CDR3 is 8 amino acids in total, end residues counted. CDR3 loop: CASSLLGS.

V and J are TRBV9 and TRBJ2-1; D gene uncertain. Germline-derived CDR1 and CDR2 are SGDLS and YYNGEE. The CDR3 covers 13 residues. Trimming removed 3 bases from V and 8 bases from J, with 12 bases in between. CDR3 DNA: TGTGCCAGCAGCGCCTCGGAAGGGCATGAGCAGTTCTTC. It encodes CASSASEGHEQFF.

The rearrangement joins TRBV20-1 to TRBJ2-3, with D perhaps TRBD1 or TRBD2 (6 bases each). The CDR3 contains 13 residues. V was pared by 5 bases and J by 9 bases, with 18 bases between. Germline-derived CDR1 and CDR2 are DFQATT and SNEGSKA (reference sequence). The CDR3 DNA reads TGCAGTGCTGGGGGGCCCATGAGAGTCACGCAGTATTTT. Translating gives CSAGGPMRVTQYF.

The rearrangement links TRBV12-3 or TRBV12-4 to TRBJ2-7, with TRBD1 matching 10 bases. V was clipped by 6 bases and J by 1 base; unmatched bases: 6. This CDR3 comprises 15 residues. DNA of the CDR3: TGTGCCAGCAGCCCATGGGGACAGGGGTCCTACGAGCAGTACTTC. This encodes CASSPWGQGSYEQYF.

This clonotype was observed a handful of times. The chain employs TRBV6-5 and TRBJ1-4, with a possible D match to TRBD1 (5 bases). The V end lost 0 bases, the J end lost 7 bases, and 12 bases lay between the germline ends. The CDR3 is made up of 15 amino acids. The V gene's germline CDR1 is MNHEY and CDR2 SVGAGI. The CDR3 bases are TGTGCCAGCAGTTACTCGCCAGGGAGGGGTGAAAAACTGTTTTTT. Translated: CASSYSPGRGEKLFF.

This clonotype was seen a few times. V gene TRBV30 combines with J gene TRBJ2-7; 9 nucleotides line up with TRBD1. The CDR3 is 13 residues long. Per the germline V gene, CDR1 is GTSNPN and CDR2 is SVGIG (reference sequence). The V segment lost 5 bases and the J segment 2 bases; nucleotides outside the gene matches: 4. CDR3 bases: TGTGCCTGGGCTGGGACAGGGACCTACGAGCAGTACTTC. Translated: CAWAGTGTYEQYF.

This clonotype appeared many times. This rearrangement joins TRBV28 to TRBJ2-7; D gene uncertain. Looked up from germline, CDR1 is MDHEN and CDR2 is SYDVKM. This CDR3 is built from 12 residues. The V end lost 8 bases, the J end lost 5 bases, and 13 bases lay between the germline ends. CDR3 bases: TGTGCCAGCGGGTGGTCCGAGGACGAGCAGTACGTC. It codes for CASGWSEDEQYV.

The table lists this clonotype with many counts. The chain combines TRBV4-2 with TRBJ1-2; no firm D call. The length of the CDR3 is 12 residues. Germline assignment: CDR1 LGHNA and CDR2 YNFKEQ. With 1 base removed from V and 6 bases from J, the gap between germline ends came to 6 bases. The CDR3, as DNA: TGTGCCAGCAGCCAAGTCGGGGATGGCTACACCTTC. This encodes CASSQVGDGYTF.

The rearrangement links TRBV12-3 or TRBV12-4 to TRBJ1-2; tentatively, D is TRBD1 (5 bases). This CDR3 has 16 residues. Trimming cost V 5 bases and J 2 bases, with 18 bases left between them. CDR3 nucleotide sequence: TGTGCCAGCAGTCCCGGGGGGTTGGCAGCGAACTATGGCTACACCTTC. Protein product: CASSPGGLAANYGYTF.

This clonotype was detected a few times. The rearrangement joins TRBV20-1 to TRBJ2-1; D is uncertain. Germline CDR1 is DFQATT and CDR2 is SNEGSKA (reference sequence). Trimming left V 3 bases short and J 9 bases short, with 12 bases between. This CDR3 spans 12 amino acids. The chain's CDR3 is CSARTRVGEQFF. The CDR3 coding sequence is TGCAGTGCTAGGACCCGGGTCGGTGAGCAGTTCTTC.

This clonotype has more than one count but fewer than ten. The chain links TRBV7-9 to TRBJ2-3; the match to TRBD1 covers 12 bases. The V segment lost 1 base and the J segment 6 bases; nucleotides outside the gene matches: 8. The CDR3 has 17 amino acids. Looked up from germline, CDR1 is SEHNR and CDR2 is FQNEAQ (reference sequence). The CDR3 sequence is CASSLGLGQGAWDTQYF. The DNA of the CDR3 is TGTGCCAGCAGCTTAGGTCTGGGACAGGGGGCTTGGGATACGCAGTATTTT.

The chain carries TRBV12-3 or TRBV12-4 and TRBJ2-2, with a tentative D call TRBD1 (7 bases). This CDR3 spans 16 amino acids. V was pared by 3 bases and J by 2 bases, with 13 bases between. CDR3 bases: TGTGCCAGCAGTTTGAGGAGGGGGCGAAACACCGGGGAGCTGTTTTTT. Protein: CASSLRRGRNTGELFF.

The table lists this clonotype with a few counts. V is TRBV24-1 and J is TRBJ1-2; D may be TRBD1 (6 bases). The V gene's germline CDR1 is KGHDR and CDR2 SFDVKD. The length of the CDR3 is 12 residues. V was trimmed by 6 bases and J by 8 bases, leaving 12 bases between them. In nucleotides, the CDR3 is TGTGCCACCAGTCAAGACAGGTCAGGCTACACCTTC. Translation gives CATSQDRSGYTF.

V usage is TRBV7-2 and J usage is TRBJ2-3, with TRBD2 matching 7 bases. CDR1 SGHTA and CDR2 FQGNSA come from the germline V gene. This CDR3 has 17 amino acids. Trimming took 5 bases from V and 0 from J; bases not matched to a gene: 11. CDR3 DNA sequence: TGTGCCAGCAGCGGCCTAGCTTACGGGGGGAGCACAGATACGCAGTATTTT. Translating gives CASSGLAYGGSTDTQYF.